This TCR beta chain derives from a study of Ad26.COV2.S vaccination and SARS-CoV-2 variants. The wider study: Enrolled in COV1001, the donor was in the Ad26.COV2.S trial arm, which received the vaccine. Intramuscular Ad26.COV2.S at 5x10^10 or 1x10^11 viral particles. Study findings and constraints: Substantial response breadth was reportedly seen for spike-specific CD8+ and CD4+ T cells after vaccination. Total responses of T cells may have been underestimated by the analyses of TCR breadth and depth.

With 4 bases removed from V and 8 bases from J, the gap between germline ends came to 18 bases. The CDR3 length is 16 residues. Germline values: CDR1 LNHDA, CDR2 SQIVND (reference sequence). Regarding treatment: 19 received Ad26.COV2.S at low or high dose, single or two shots; about five received placebo; per-sample allocation not given. Repertoires come from day 63 after the first vaccine or placebo injection. Details on this clone: Its antigen remains unidentified.

TCRdb's copy holds only in-frame clones and misses some; the assay was immunoSEQ multiplex PCR. The repertoire holds fewer than 400,000 clones, with approximately 86% as singletons. The input for sequencing was peripheral blood, taken in a trial of Ad26.COV2.S vaccine versus placebo. The TCR sequence derives from a person between 18 and 65 years old who received the Ad26.COV2.S COVID-19 vaccine or a placebo. The gene calls are TRBV19 and TRBJ1-6; D might be TRBD1 (6 bases). The CDR3 DNA reads as TGTGCCAGTAGTAGGGGGGCCTCACAGATGCATTCACCCCTCCACTTT. The encoded protein is CASSRGASQMHSPLHF.